This TCR beta chain was sequenced during a study of PD-1 blockade in classical Hodgkin lymphoma. Study-wide results and limits: Complete responders had baseline diversity similar to newly diagnosed patients. Reported findings placed baseline TCR diversity lower in newly diagnosed patients (compared with healthy donors). There was a significant rise in CD4+ TCR diversity by C4D1, with no such rise for CD8+.

There was relapse after autologous stem cell transplantation in every patient, and there was variation in brentuximab vedotin exposure. Reported best responses ranged across complete response, partial response or progressive disease. The CDR3 contains 15 residues. Germline V gene lookup returns CDR1 SGHTA and CDR2 FQGTGA. Trimming pared 2 bases from V and 4 bases from J, leaving 11 bases between. The method was immunoSEQ multiplex PCR; TCRdb's version includes in-frame clones alone and lacks a portion of them. The sample contains about 13,000 clones, 80% of which appear only once. Comments on this clone: Its antigen is not known.

The source was peripheral blood mononuclear cells (PBMCs), collected at baseline. The chain links TRBV7-3 to TRBJ2-2; D gene unclear. This clonotype was sampled from a human donor with classical Hodgkin lymphoma. CDR3 loop: CASSLSTAPTGELFF. CDR3 coding DNA: TGTGCCAGCAGCTTATCAACAGCCCCCACCGGGGAGCTGTTTTTT.